This T cell receptor beta chain was identified during a study of cytomegalovirus exposure and HLA in healthy donors. Findings and caveats of the study: In a later analysis, most CMV-associated TCR beta chains appeared HLA-restricted. Among donors in an Asian-associated ancestry cluster, a later analysis reportedly found fewer N-insertions than the roughly 700-donor mean.

Germline V lookup: CDR1 SGHAT, CDR2 FQNNGV. V was cut by 0 bases and J by 1 base, with 10 bases left in between. The CDR3 is made up of 15 amino acids. The study ran its PCR with 60 Vbeta and 13 Jbeta primers. The assay was immunoSEQ multiplex PCR, and TCRdb's table has in-frame clones only and misses some. The top ten hold about 1.5% of the sample, which has some 150,000 clones, 75% to 85% seen once. As for this clone: Its antigen is currently unknown.

The source of this sequence is a woman in her thirties or forties in good health and CMV-seronegative. Sequenced input: PBMCs. This chain links TRBV11-2 with TRBJ2-7; TRBD1 is a possible D gene (5 bases). CDR3 region: CASSLDWGRSYEQYF. The CDR3 coding sequence is TGTGCCAGCAGCTTAGACTGGGGCAGGTCCTACGAGCAGTACTTC.